This TCR beta chain comes out of a study of T cells in women clearing cervical HPV infection. This clone is medium-sized by frequency. Sequencing ends 3 residues short of the CDR3 end; the germline J gene provides the rest. Sequenced by immunoSEQ multiplex PCR; TCRdb stores in-frame clones only, minus some. Listed are roughly 30,000 clones; roughly 8.4% falls within the top ten. CDR1 is KGHSH, CDR2 LQKENI, per germline. J was trimmed by 2 bases and V by 8 bases; bases with no gene match: 2. CDR3 size: 12 residues. This chain links TRBV18 with TRBJ2-5, with 7 bases fitting TRBD1. Specimen: blood buffy coat. The origin of this receptor is a woman between 18 and 70 years old with a cervical HPV16 infection that either progressed to CIN3+ or cleared (not recorded which). CDR3 amino acids: CASATGQETQYF. The part of the CDR3 DNA that was read is TGTGCCAGCGCGACAGGGCAAGAGACC.